A selection of T cell receptor beta chains follows, all from one sample in a study of T-cell reconstitution after alpha-beta-depleted transplantation in children. TCRdb reanalysed the PCR reads using MiXCR and keeps one entry per CDR3 protein. Of 500,000 or so distinct CDR3 sequences in the sample, around a third are singletons; the top ten hold 2% to 2.5%. The sequences come from PBMCs from the stem cell graft donor, collected from the stem cell graft. The receptor set was obtained from a human donor who donated a stem cell graft to a child with aplastic anemia. The CDR3 runs from the conserved cysteine through the conserved F or W. The D gene is left open where the match is weak. Not every row has a clone size; where given, it reads once, few, many or a size class.

j_call: TRBJ2-2; d_call: TRBD2; clone_size: NA; v_call: TRBV20-1; cdr3_aa: CSARDAGGANTGELFF; cdr3_nt: TGCAGTGCTAGAGATGCGGGGGGCGCGAACACCGGGGAGCTGTTTTTT
j_call: TRBJ2-6; d_call: NA; clone_size: NA; v_call: TRBV9; cdr3_aa: CASSASWGTGSGANVLTF; cdr3_nt: TGTGCCAGCAGCGCTTCCTGGGGCACGGGGTCTGGGGCCAACGTCCTGACTTTC
j_call: TRBJ1-1; d_call: NA; clone_size: NA; v_call: TRBV30; cdr3_aa: CAWGHLNTEAFF; cdr3_nt: TGTGCCTGGGGACATTTGAACACTGAAGCTTTCTTT
j_call: TRBJ2-7; d_call: TRBD1; clone_size: NA; v_call: TRBV9; cdr3_aa: CASSVPGQGRKLDYEQYF; cdr3_nt: TGTGCCAGCAGCGTGCCGGGACAGGGACGAAAACTCGACTACGAGCAGTACTTC
j_call: TRBJ1-5; d_call: NA; clone_size: NA; v_call: TRBV19; cdr3_aa: CASSIGGQGGQPQHF; cdr3_nt: TGTGCCAGTAGTATCGGGGGGCAGGGAGGCCAGCCCCAGCATTTT
j_call: TRBJ1-2; d_call: NA; clone_size: few; v_call: TRBV7-2; cdr3_aa: CASSLESGVGGYTF; cdr3_nt: TGTGCCAGCAGCTTAGAATCAGGGGTGGGAGGCTACACCTTC
j_call: TRBJ2-7; d_call: TRBD1; clone_size: NA; v_call: TRBV11-2; cdr3_aa: CASSPGTGPSYEQYF; cdr3_nt: TGTGCCAGCAGCCCGGGGACAGGTCCCTCCTACGAGCAGTACTTC
j_call: TRBJ1-1; d_call: NA; clone_size: NA; v_call: TRBV28; cdr3_aa: CASSTTGITEAFF; cdr3_nt: TGTGCCAGCAGCACTACAGGGATAACTGAAGCTTTCTTT
j_call: TRBJ2-1; d_call: NA; clone_size: NA; v_call: TRBV21-1; cdr3_aa: CASSRHSWVAWGEQFF; cdr3_nt: TGTGCCAGCAGCCGCCACTCCTGGGTAGCTTGGGGTGAGCAGTTCTTC
j_call: TRBJ2-1; d_call: TRBD1; clone_size: few; v_call: TRBV27; cdr3_aa: CASSFSTGGNDEQFF; cdr3_nt: TGTGCCAGCAGTTTCTCGACAGGGGGCAACGATGAGCAGTTCTTC
j_call: TRBJ2-5; d_call: NA; clone_size: many; v_call: TRBV20-1; cdr3_aa: CSAFSGGETQYF; cdr3_nt: TGCAGTGCCTTTAGTGGTGGCGAGACCCAGTACTTC
j_call: TRBJ2-5; d_call: NA; clone_size: NA; v_call: TRBV12-3/TRBV12-4; cdr3_aa: CASHFRLQETQYF; cdr3_nt: TGTGCCAGCCATTTCAGGCTCCAAGAGACCCAGTACTTC
j_call: TRBJ2-1; d_call: NA; clone_size: NA; v_call: TRBV7-8; cdr3_aa: CASSLALGSRYNEQFF; cdr3_nt: TGTGCCAGCAGCTTAGCTCTGGGTTCTCGATACAATGAGCAGTTCTTC
j_call: TRBJ2-5; d_call: NA; clone_size: NA; v_call: TRBV9; cdr3_aa: CASSVGQQETQYF; cdr3_nt: TGTGCCAGCAGCGTTGGCCAGCAAGAGACCCAGTACTTC
j_call: TRBJ1-5; d_call: NA; clone_size: few; v_call: TRBV7-8; cdr3_aa: CASSGQTNSNQPQHF; cdr3_nt: TGTGCCAGCAGCGGACAGACGAATAGCAATCAGCCCCAGCATTTT